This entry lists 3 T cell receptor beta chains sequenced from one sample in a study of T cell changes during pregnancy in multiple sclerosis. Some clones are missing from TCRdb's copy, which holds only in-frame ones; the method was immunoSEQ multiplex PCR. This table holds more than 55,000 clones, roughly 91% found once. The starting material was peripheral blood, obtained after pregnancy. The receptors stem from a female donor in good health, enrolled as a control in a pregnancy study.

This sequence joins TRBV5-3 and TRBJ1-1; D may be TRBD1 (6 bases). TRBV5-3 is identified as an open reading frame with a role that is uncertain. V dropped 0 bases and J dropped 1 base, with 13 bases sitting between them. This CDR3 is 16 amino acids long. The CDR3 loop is CARSLGSPGENTEAFF. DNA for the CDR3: TGTGCCAGAAGCTTGGGATCTCCAGGGGAGAACACTGAAGCTTTCTTT.

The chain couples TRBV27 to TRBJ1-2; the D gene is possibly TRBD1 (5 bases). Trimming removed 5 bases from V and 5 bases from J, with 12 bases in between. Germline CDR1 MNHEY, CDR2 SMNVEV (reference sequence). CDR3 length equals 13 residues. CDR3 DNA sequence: TGTGCCAGCAGTCTCAGACAGTCTTATGGCTACACCTTC. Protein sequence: CASSLRQSYGYTF.

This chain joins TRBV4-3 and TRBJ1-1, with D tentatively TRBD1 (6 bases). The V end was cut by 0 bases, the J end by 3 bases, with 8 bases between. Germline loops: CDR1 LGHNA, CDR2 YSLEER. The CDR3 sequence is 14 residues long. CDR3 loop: CASSQDRGDTEAFF. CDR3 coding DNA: TGCGCCAGCAGCCAAGACAGGGGTGACACTGAAGCTTTCTTT.